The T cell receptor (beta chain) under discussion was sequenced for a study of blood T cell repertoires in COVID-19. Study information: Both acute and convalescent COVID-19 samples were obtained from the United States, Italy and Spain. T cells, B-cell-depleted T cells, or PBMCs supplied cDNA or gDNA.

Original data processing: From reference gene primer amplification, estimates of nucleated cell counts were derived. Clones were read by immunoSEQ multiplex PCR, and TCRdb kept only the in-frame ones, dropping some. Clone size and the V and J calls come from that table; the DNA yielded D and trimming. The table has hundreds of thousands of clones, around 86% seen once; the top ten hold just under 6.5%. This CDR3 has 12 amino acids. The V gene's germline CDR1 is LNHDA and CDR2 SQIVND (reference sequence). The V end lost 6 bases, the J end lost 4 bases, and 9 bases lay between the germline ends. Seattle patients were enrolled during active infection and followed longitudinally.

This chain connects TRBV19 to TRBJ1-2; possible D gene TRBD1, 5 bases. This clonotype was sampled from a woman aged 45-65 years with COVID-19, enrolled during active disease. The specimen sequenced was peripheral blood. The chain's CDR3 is CASRLGAYGYTF. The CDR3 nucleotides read TGTGCCAGTAGGCTAGGGGCCTATGGCTACACCTTC. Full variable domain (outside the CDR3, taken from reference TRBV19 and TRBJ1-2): DGGITQSPKYLFRKEGQNVTLSCEQNLNHDAMYWYRQDPGQGLRLIYYSQIVNDFQKGDIAEGYSVSREKKESFPLTVTSAQKNPTAFYLCASRLGAYGYTFGSGTRLTVV.